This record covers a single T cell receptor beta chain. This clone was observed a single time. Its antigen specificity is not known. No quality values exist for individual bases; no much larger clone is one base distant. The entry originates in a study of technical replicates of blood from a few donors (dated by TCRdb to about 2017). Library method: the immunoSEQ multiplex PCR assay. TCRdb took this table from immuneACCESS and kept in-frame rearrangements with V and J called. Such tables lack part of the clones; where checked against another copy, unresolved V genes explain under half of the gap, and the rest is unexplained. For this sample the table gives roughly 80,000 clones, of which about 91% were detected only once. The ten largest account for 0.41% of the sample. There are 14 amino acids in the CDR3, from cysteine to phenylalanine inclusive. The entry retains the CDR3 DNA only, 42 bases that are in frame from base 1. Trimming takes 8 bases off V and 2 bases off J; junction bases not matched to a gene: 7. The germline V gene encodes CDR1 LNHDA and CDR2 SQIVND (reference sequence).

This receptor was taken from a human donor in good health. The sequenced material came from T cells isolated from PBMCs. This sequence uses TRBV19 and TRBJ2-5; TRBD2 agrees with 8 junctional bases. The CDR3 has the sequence CASRLAYFQETQYF. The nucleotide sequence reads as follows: TGTGCCAGTCGACTAGCGTATTTTCAAGAGACCCAGTACTTC.